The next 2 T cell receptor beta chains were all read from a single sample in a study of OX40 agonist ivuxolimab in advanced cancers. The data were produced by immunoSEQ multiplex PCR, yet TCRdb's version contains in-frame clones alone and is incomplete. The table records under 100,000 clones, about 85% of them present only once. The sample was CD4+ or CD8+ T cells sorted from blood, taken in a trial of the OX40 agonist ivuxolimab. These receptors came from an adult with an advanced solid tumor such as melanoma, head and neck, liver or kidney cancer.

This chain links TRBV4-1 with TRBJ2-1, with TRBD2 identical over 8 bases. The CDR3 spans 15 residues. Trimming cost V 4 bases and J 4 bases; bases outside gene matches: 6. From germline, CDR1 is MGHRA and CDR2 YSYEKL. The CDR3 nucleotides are TGCGCCAGCAGCCTGAGCGGGGGACTTTACAATGAGCAGTTCTTC. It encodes CASSLSGGLYNEQFF.

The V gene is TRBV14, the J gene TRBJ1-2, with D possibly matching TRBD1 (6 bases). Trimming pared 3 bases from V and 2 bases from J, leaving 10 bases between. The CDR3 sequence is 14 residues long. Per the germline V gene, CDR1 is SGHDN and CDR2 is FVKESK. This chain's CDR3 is CASSQGGRNYGYTF. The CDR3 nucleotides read TGTGCCAGCAGCCAGGGGGGGCGAAACTATGGCTACACCTTC.